These T cell receptor beta chains were read from a single sample in a study of read filtering for tumor transcriptome and immune sequencing. MiXCR, run by TCRdb on the reads, gives a single entry per CDR3 protein. The table has about 54,000 distinct CDR3 sequences, roughly an eighth seen once; the top ten hold 16%. Sequenced sample: a population of CD138-negative cells sorted from bone marrow. The receptors here all came from a donor at least 40 years old with multiple myeloma. Each CDR3 is given with its conserved first and last residue. The order of the fields is CDR3 length, J gene, clone size, D gene, V gene, CDR3 protein, CDR3 DNA. D genes are given only for firm matches. Size tells how often a clone was seen (once, few, many) or the class of an expanded clone, and some rows leave it out.

14	TRBJ1-1	.	TRBD1	TRBV29-1	CSVGTGGGNTEAFF	TGCAGCGTCGGGACAGGTGGGGGGAACACTGAAGCTTTCTTT
16	TRBJ2-6	many	.	TRBV14	CASSQGGYSGANVLTF	TGTGCCAGCAGCCAAGGGGGTTACTCTGGGGCCAACGTCCTGACTTTC
17	TRBJ2-3	many	TRBD2	TRBV9	CASSVASGGPRTDTQYF	TGTGCCAGCAGCGTAGCTAGCGGGGGACCGCGCACAGATACGCAGTATTTT
15	TRBJ2-7	many	.	TRBV20-1	CSARAGHHVSYEQYF	TGCAGTGCTAGAGCGGGACACCACGTCTCCTACGAGCAGTACTTC
14	TRBJ1-1	many	TRBD1	TRBV6-5	CAVKEGALNTEAFF	TGTGCCGTAAAGGAGGGGGCCTTGAACACTGAAGCTTTCTTT
19	TRBJ2-3	few	TRBD2	TRBV9	CASSGRLAGGIMGTDTQYF	TGTGCCAGCAGCGGGCGACTAGCGGGGGGGATAATGGGCACAGATACGCAGTATTTT
15	TRBJ2-2	.	.	TRBV11-2	CASSLLRQRTGELFF	TGTGCCAGCAGCCTCCTCCGTCAGAGGACCGGGGAGCTGTTTTTT
14	TRBJ1-1	many	.	TRBV6-6	CASSVLGGWAEAFF	TGTGCCAGCAGTGTCCTGGGGGGTTGGGCTGAAGCTTTCTTT
13	TRBJ2-1	.	.	TRBV5-1	CASSLFLANEQFF	TGCGCCAGCAGCTTGTTTCTAGCTAATGAGCAGTTCTTC
12	TRBJ1-1	many	.	TRBV29-1	CSVEGRYTEAFF	TGCAGCGTTGAAGGACGGTACACTGAAGCTTTCTTT
13	TRBJ2-7	many	.	TRBV7-6	CASSLSRQREQYF	TGTGCCAGCAGCTTATCTCGACAGCGCGAGCAGTACTTC
16	TRBJ2-7	many	.	TRBV5-1	CASSLSAGTANYEQYF	TGCGCCAGCAGCTTGTCAGCGGGGACAGCCAACTACGAGCAGTACTTC
14	TRBJ1-5	many	.	TRBV20-1	CSARYSGLSQPQHF	TGCAGTGCTAGATACTCAGGGTTGAGTCAGCCCCAGCATTTT
14	TRBJ1-4	many	.	TRBV5-1	CASSLLSTNEKLFF	TGCGCCAGCAGCTTGCTTTCAACTAATGAAAAACTGTTTTTT
19	TRBJ1-1	.	.	TRBV6-5	CASTQGVSAAGFGNTEAFF	TGTGCCAGCACCCAAGGGGTTTCGGCGGCAGGGTTCGGTAACACTGAAGCTTTCTTT
13	TRBJ2-5	many	.	TRBV14	CASSRQVRETQYF	TGTGCCAGCAGCCGACAGGTTCGAGAGACCCAGTACTTC
14	TRBJ2-3	many	TRBD1	TRBV11-2	CASSSGQATDTQYF	TGTGCCAGCAGCTCGGGACAGGCTACAGATACGCAGTATTTT
16	TRBJ2-5	many	.	TRBV29-1	CSVSGTSFDLGETQYF	TGCAGCGTTTCGGGGACAAGCTTCGATCTGGGAGAGACCCAGTACTTC
11	TRBJ2-1	many	.	TRBV20-1	CSATQLNEQFF	TGCAGTGCAACCCAACTCAATGAGCAGTTCTTC
13	TRBJ1-1	many	.	TRBV7-9	CASSLAVDTEAFF	TGTGCCAGCAGCTTAGCGGTGGACACTGAAGCTTTCTTT
16	TRBJ1-6	many	TRBD1	TRBV13	CASSSRGSGYNSPLHF	TGTGCCAGCAGCTCCAGGGGGTCAGGGTATAATTCACCCCTCCACTTT
16	TRBJ2-6	once	.	TRBV13	CASSQTRTSGANALTF	TGCGCCAGCAGCCAGACACGGACCTCTGGGGCCAACGCCCTGACTTTC
12	TRBJ1-1	many	.	TRBV7-2	CASSLFGIRAFF	TGTGCCAGCAGCTTATTCGGGATACGGGCTTTCTTT
13	TRBJ2-3	many	.	TRBV5-1	CASSLRETDTQYF	TGCGCCAGCAGCTTACGGGAGACAGATACGCAGTATTTT
16	TRBJ2-7	many	TRBD1	TRBV12-3/TRBV12-4	CASSLARGGFSYEQYF	TGTGCCAGCAGTTTAGCGCGAGGGGGCTTCTCCTACGAGCAGTACTTC
16	TRBJ1-1	many	TRBD1	TRBV19	CASSSPGQASMVEAFF	TGTGCCAGTAGTAGTCCGGGACAGGCCAGTATGGTTGAAGCTTTCTTT
17	TRBJ1-5	.	TRBD1	TRBV4-1	CASSQDHRTGGRQPQHF	TGCGCCAGCAGCCAAGATCATCGCACAGGGGGTCGGCAGCCCCAGCATTTT
14	TRBJ2-5	many	TRBD1	TRBV5-1	CASNQDRAQETQYF	TGCGCCAGCAACCAGGACAGGGCGCAAGAGACCCAGTACTTC
16	TRBJ1-5	many	.	TRBV3-1	CASSQDSGFFNQPQHF	TGTGCCAGCAGCCAAGATAGCGGCTTTTTCAATCAGCCCCAGCATTTT
13	TRBJ2-2	many	.	TRBV4-1	CASSQDLSGELFF	TGCGCCAGCAGCCAAGATTTAAGCGGGGAGCTGTTTTTT
16	TRBJ2-1	many	TRBD2	TRBV11-2	CASSSPSGGAGNEQFF	TGTGCCAGCAGCTCCCCAAGCGGGGGGGCGGGCAATGAGCAGTTCTTC
14	TRBJ1-4	many	.	TRBV5-1	CASSFTGLNEKLFF	TGCGCCAGCAGCTTTACGGGACTTAATGAAAAACTGTTTTTT
13	TRBJ1-1	few	TRBD1	TRBV27	CASSPDRYTVAFF	TGTGCCAGCAGTCCGGACAGGTACACTGTAGCTTTCTTT
20	TRBJ2-6	many	TRBD1	TRBV7-6	CASSHWTGKIAPSGANVLTF	TGTGCCAGCAGCCACTGGACAGGGAAGATAGCCCCCTCTGGGGCCAACGTCCTGACTTTC
13	TRBJ1-1	many	.	TRBV10-3	CAISVAGDTEAFF	TGTGCCATCAGTGTCGCGGGAGACACAGAAGCTTTCTTT
13	TRBJ1-1	many	.	TRBV29-1	CSVERGGGPEAFF	TGCAGCGTTGAGAGGGGGGGGGGTCCTGAAGCTTTCTTT
11	TRBJ2-1	many	TRBD1	TRBV6-5	CASNRGNEQFF	TGTGCCAGCAACAGGGGGAATGAGCAGTTCTTC